Listed here is a single TCR beta chain. This sample is drawn from a study of early T cells in non-severe SARS-CoV-2 infection. Study-wide context: Investigators sequenced bulk RNA drawn from unsorted whole blood, and chains remained unpaired.

Germline loops: CDR1 GTSNPN, CDR2 SVGIG (reference sequence). The CDR3 totals 12 residues. V lost 2 bases, J lost 3 bases, and 7 bases lay in between. In the library, individual cDNA molecules carried attached unique molecular identifiers. Each CDR3 protein is one row after TCRdb ran MiXCR on the 5' RACE reads. The sample gives tens of thousands of distinct CDR3 sequences, approximately 14% of which show up once; about 4% is in the top ten. The material sequenced was whole blood. The clonotype originates from an adult who was a healthcare worker with PCR-confirmed SARS-CoV-2 infection or an uninfected control (not recorded which). The J gene is TRBJ1-1, the V gene TRBV30; unclear D gene. The CDR3 coding sequence is TGTGCCTGGAGTCGTTCTGACACTGAAGCTTTCTTT. Translation gives CAWSRSDTEAFF.